This T cell receptor (beta chain) emerged from a study of T cell changes during pregnancy in multiple sclerosis (dated by TCRdb to between 2018 and 2021). A note on the overall study: The study looked at changes in the T cell repertoire across pregnancy in women with multiple sclerosis.

In the case of this clone: What this receptor recognizes is not known. Base qualities are not at hand, and no much larger clone is one base apart.

The CDR3 covers 15 residues, taking in both the cysteine and the phenylalanine. Only the CDR3 DNA is retained, 45 bases long and in frame from the first base. Cut back by 2 bases and 3 bases, the V and J ends lie 14 bases apart. As encoded in the germline V gene, CDR1 is KGHSH while CDR2 is LQKENI. The protocol used for the library was the immunoSEQ multiplex PCR assay. In TCRdb, the immuneACCESS table is reduced to in-frame sequences with V and J assigned. These tables do not hold every clone; where another copy was compared, an unresolved V gene accounts for under half, and the others remain unexplained. In all, the sample holds 110,000 or so clones, and 93% of those were seen once. 6.2% of the sample lies in the top ten.

The material was peripheral blood, obtained before pregnancy. This clonotype originated in a female donor with multiple sclerosis, enrolled in a pregnancy study. The chain employs TRBV18 and TRBJ2-7, and the D gene may be TRBD1, 5 bases matching. The CDR3 is CASSPGQGPIYEQYF. The nucleotide sequence is given as TGTGCCAGCTCACCAGGTCAGGGCCCAATCTACGAGCAGTACTTC.